This TCR beta chain was sequenced for a study of cytomegalovirus exposure and HLA in healthy donors. Assay: immunoSEQ multiplex PCR; the TCRdb copy retains only in-frame clones and omits some. The sample comprises approximately 82,000 clones, 90% to 95% of which are singletons, and around 0.69% rests with the top ten. From germline, CDR1 is SNHLY and CDR2 FYNNEI. Trimming took off 2 bases at V and 4 bases at J, with 15 bases between the two ends. The CDR3 runs to 16 residues. The chain couples TRBV2 to TRBJ2-1; D is unclear. The material sequenced was PBMCs. This receptor was obtained from a woman younger than 35 in good health and CMV-seronegative. This CDR3 is CASSESSRSRYNEQFF. CDR3 coding DNA: TGTGCCAGCAGTGAAAGCTCTAGGTCTAGGTACAATGAGCAGTTCTTC.